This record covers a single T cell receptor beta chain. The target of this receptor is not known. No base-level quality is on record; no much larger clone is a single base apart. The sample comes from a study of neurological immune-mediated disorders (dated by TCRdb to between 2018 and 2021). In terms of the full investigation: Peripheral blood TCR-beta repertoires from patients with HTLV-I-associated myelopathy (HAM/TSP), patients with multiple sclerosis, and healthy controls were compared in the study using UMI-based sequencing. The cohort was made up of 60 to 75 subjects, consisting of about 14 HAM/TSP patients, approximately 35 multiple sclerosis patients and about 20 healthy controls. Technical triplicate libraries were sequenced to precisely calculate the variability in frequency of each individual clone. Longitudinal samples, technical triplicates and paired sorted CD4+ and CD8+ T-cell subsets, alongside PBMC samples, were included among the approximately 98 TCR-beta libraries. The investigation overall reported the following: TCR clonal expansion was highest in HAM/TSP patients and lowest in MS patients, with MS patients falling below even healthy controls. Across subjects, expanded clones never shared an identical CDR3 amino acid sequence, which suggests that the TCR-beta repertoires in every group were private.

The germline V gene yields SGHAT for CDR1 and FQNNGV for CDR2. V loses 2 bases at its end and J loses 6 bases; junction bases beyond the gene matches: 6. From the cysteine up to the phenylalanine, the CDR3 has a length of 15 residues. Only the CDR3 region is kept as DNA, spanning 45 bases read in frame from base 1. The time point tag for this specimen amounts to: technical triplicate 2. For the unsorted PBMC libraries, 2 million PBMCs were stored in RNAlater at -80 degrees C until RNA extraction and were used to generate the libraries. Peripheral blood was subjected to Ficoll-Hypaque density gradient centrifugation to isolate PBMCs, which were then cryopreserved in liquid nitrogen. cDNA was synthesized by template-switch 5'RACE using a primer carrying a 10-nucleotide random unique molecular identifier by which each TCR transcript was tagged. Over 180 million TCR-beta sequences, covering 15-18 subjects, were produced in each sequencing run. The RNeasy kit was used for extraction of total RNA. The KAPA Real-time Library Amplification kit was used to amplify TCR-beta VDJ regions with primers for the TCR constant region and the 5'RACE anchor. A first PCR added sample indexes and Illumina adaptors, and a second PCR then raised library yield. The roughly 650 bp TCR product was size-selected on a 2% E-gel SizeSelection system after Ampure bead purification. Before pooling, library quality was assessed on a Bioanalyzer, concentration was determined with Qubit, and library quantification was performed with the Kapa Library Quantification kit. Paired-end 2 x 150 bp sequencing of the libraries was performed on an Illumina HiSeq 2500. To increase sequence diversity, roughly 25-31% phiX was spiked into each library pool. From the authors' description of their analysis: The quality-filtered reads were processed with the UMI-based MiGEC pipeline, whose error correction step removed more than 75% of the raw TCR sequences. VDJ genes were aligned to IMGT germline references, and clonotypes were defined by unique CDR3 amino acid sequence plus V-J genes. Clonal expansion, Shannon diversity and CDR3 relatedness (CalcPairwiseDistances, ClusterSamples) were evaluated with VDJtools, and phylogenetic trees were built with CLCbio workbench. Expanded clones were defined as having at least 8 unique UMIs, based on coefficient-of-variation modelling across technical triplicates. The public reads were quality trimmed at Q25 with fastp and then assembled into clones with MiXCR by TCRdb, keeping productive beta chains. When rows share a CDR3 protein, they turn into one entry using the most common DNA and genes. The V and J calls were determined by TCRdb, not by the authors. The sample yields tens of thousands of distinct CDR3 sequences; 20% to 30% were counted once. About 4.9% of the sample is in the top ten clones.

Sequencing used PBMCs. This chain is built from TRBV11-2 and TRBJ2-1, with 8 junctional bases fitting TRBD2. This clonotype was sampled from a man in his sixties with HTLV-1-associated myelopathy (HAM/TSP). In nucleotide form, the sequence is TGTGCCAGCAGCTTATTAGCGGGATTGAGCAATGAGCAGTTCTTC. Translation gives CASSLLAGLSNEQFF.